Listed below are T cell receptor beta chains from one sample, sequenced in a study of blood T cell repertoires in COVID-19. Profiled with immunoSEQ multiplex PCR; TCRdb holds only in-frame clones, not every one. The sample lists about 68,000 clones, about 86% seen once, with approximately 3.7% in the top ten. Sequences were obtained from peripheral blood. The receptors were gathered from a man aged 45-65 years with acute or convalescent COVID-19. CDR3s include the opening cysteine and the closing phenylalanine or tryptophan. The D gene is left open where the match is weak. Size is stated for part of the rows, as once, few or many counts, or as a class when the clone is expanded.

CDR3aa: CASSLMRASTYEQYF; CDR3nt: TGTGCCAGCAGCTTAATGAGGGCGTCCACCTACGAGCAGTACTTC; abundance: once; d_gene: .; v_gene: TRBV7-8; j_gene: TRBJ2-7
CDR3aa: CASTELMTGEGYTF; CDR3nt: TGTGCCAGCACTGAGTTAATGACAGGCGAGGGCTACACCTTC; abundance: .; d_gene: .; v_gene: TRBV2; j_gene: TRBJ1-2
CDR3aa: CASRPGQGGLAAPYEQYF; CDR3nt: TGCGCCAGCAGACCCGGACAGGGGGGACTAGCGGCCCCCTACGAGCAGTACTTC; abundance: once; d_gene: .; v_gene: TRBV5-1; j_gene: TRBJ2-7
CDR3aa: CASSFPGLESYNEQFF; CDR3nt: TGTGCCAGCAGCTTTCCGGGACTAGAATCCTACAATGAGCAGTTCTTC; abundance: .; d_gene: TRBD2; v_gene: TRBV11-3; j_gene: TRBJ2-1
CDR3aa: CATSDFRGETQYF; CDR3nt: TGTGCCACCAGTGATTTCCGAGGGGAGACCCAGTACTTC; abundance: .; d_gene: .; v_gene: TRBV24-1; j_gene: TRBJ2-5
CDR3aa: CASGGLTAFSYNEQFF; CDR3nt: TGTGCCAGCGGGGGACTAACCGCGTTCTCCTACAATGAGCAGTTCTTC; abundance: .; d_gene: TRBD2; v_gene: TRBV28; j_gene: TRBJ2-1
CDR3aa: CASSFQGARGRDAFF; CDR3nt: TGTGCCAGCAGTTTTCAAGGGGCCCGGGGGAGGGATGCTTTCTTT; abundance: few; d_gene: .; v_gene: TRBV3-1/TRBV3-2; j_gene: TRBJ1-1
CDR3aa: CASSFREGNTEAFF; CDR3nt: TGTGCCAGCAGCTTTAGAGAGGGGAACACTGAAGCTTTCTTT; abundance: few; d_gene: .; v_gene: TRBV7-9; j_gene: TRBJ1-1
CDR3aa: CASSQAETQQYF; CDR3nt: TGTGCCAGCAGCCAAGCAGAGACTCAGCAGTACTTC; abundance: .; d_gene: .; v_gene: TRBV3-1/TRBV3-2; j_gene: TRBJ2-7
CDR3aa: CASSARGSTYEQYF; CDR3nt: TGTGCCAGCAGCGCTCGGGGGTCCACCTACGAGCAGTACTTC; abundance: once; d_gene: .; v_gene: TRBV13; j_gene: TRBJ2-7
CDR3aa: CASSYSIVRGTEAFF; CDR3nt: TGTGCCAGCAGTTACTCGATCGTTAGGGGCACTGAAGCTTTCTTT; abundance: .; d_gene: .; v_gene: TRBV6-5; j_gene: TRBJ1-1
CDR3aa: CASSLNRGPPEAFF; CDR3nt: TGTGCCAGCAGCCTTAACAGGGGGCCCCCTGAAGCTTTCTTT; abundance: .; d_gene: TRBD1; v_gene: TRBV11-3; j_gene: TRBJ1-1
CDR3aa: CASSQLAGDLPYEQYF; CDR3nt: TGTGCCAGCAGCCAGCTGGCGGGAGACTTACCCTACGAGCAGTACTTC; abundance: .; d_gene: TRBD2; v_gene: TRBV4-2; j_gene: TRBJ2-7
CDR3aa: CASSQDGANQPQHF; CDR3nt: TGTGCCAGCAGCCAAGACGGAGCAAATCAGCCCCAGCATTTT; abundance: .; d_gene: .; v_gene: TRBV11-3; j_gene: TRBJ1-5
CDR3aa: CASEWGTAETQYF; CDR3nt: TGTGCCAGCGAGTGGGGGACTGCAGAGACCCAGTACTTC; abundance: once; d_gene: .; v_gene: TRBV6-5; j_gene: TRBJ2-5
CDR3aa: CASSVQKETQYF; CDR3nt: TGTGCCAGCAGTGTTCAGAAAGAGACCCAGTACTTC; abundance: .; d_gene: .; v_gene: TRBV2; j_gene: TRBJ2-5
CDR3aa: CASSAVGRERDTGELFF; CDR3nt: TGTGCCAGCAGTGCGGTTGGGCGGGAGCGGGACACCGGGGAGCTGTTTTTT; abundance: .; d_gene: TRBD2; v_gene: TRBV2; j_gene: TRBJ2-2
CDR3aa: CASSYYPETSYEQYF; CDR3nt: TGTGCCAGCAGTTACTACCCAGAGACATCCTACGAGCAGTACTTC; abundance: .; d_gene: .; v_gene: TRBV6-6; j_gene: TRBJ2-7
CDR3aa: CASGEDRDLNEKLFF; CDR3nt: TGTGCCAGCGGGGAAGACAGGGATCTTAATGAAAAACTGTTTTTT; abundance: .; d_gene: TRBD1; v_gene: TRBV2; j_gene: TRBJ1-4
CDR3aa: CASSLNAGVSYEQYF; CDR3nt: TGCGCCAGCAGCTTAAATGCGGGAGTATCGTACGAGCAGTACTTC; abundance: .; d_gene: TRBD2; v_gene: TRBV5-1; j_gene: TRBJ2-7
CDR3aa: CASSLVAGSTDTQYF; CDR3nt: TGTGCCAGCAGCTTAGTGGCGGGTAGCACAGATACGCAGTATTTT; abundance: .; d_gene: .; v_gene: TRBV11-2; j_gene: TRBJ2-3
CDR3aa: CASSPPPGSGNSPLHF; CDR3nt: TGTGCCAGCTCACCACCGCCGGGGAGCGGTAATTCACCCCTCCACTTT; abundance: .; d_gene: .; v_gene: TRBV18; j_gene: TRBJ1-6
CDR3aa: CASRSQGAGETQYF; CDR3nt: TGCGCCAGCAGATCACAGGGGGCAGGGGAGACCCAGTACTTC; abundance: .; d_gene: TRBD1; v_gene: TRBV4-1; j_gene: TRBJ2-5
CDR3aa: CASSFNGAEGYTF; CDR3nt: TGTGCCAGCAGTTTTAACGGAGCGGAAGGCTACACCTTC; abundance: .; d_gene: .; v_gene: TRBV12-3/TRBV12-4; j_gene: TRBJ1-2
CDR3aa: CASSYNGQGGLLGYTF; CDR3nt: TGTGCCAGCAGTTATAACGGACAGGGGGGCCTTTTAGGCTACACCTTC; abundance: .; d_gene: TRBD1; v_gene: TRBV28; j_gene: TRBJ1-2
CDR3aa: CASSHSYTEAFF; CDR3nt: TGTGCCAGCAGCCACAGCTACACTGAAGCTTTCTTT; abundance: .; d_gene: .; v_gene: TRBV12-3/TRBV12-4; j_gene: TRBJ1-1
CDR3aa: CASSFRGQGNQPQHF; CDR3nt: TGTGCCAGCAGCTTTCGGGGACAGGGCAATCAGCCCCAGCATTTT; abundance: .; d_gene: TRBD1; v_gene: TRBV7-2; j_gene: TRBJ1-5
CDR3aa: CASRGRGPQHF; CDR3nt: TGTGCCAGCAGGGGAAGGGGGCCCCAGCATTTT; abundance: .; d_gene: .; v_gene: TRBV2; j_gene: TRBJ1-5
CDR3aa: CASSLHTGSRGSEQYF; CDR3nt: TGTGCCAGCAGCCTACATACAGGGTCCAGGGGGTCCGAGCAGTACTTC; abundance: .; d_gene: TRBD1; v_gene: TRBV4-2; j_gene: TRBJ2-7
CDR3aa: CASSDSTGGGYTF; CDR3nt: TGTGCCAGCAGTGACTCGACAGGGGGTGGCTACACCTTC; abundance: .; d_gene: TRBD1; v_gene: TRBV25-1; j_gene: TRBJ1-2
CDR3aa: CASSPDREGYTF; CDR3nt: TGTGCCAGCTCACCGGACAGGGAGGGCTACACCTTC; abundance: .; d_gene: TRBD1; v_gene: TRBV18; j_gene: TRBJ1-2
CDR3aa: CASSLAGWNTEAFF; CDR3nt: TGCGCCAGCAGCTTGGCGGGGTGGAACACTGAAGCTTTCTTT; abundance: .; d_gene: .; v_gene: TRBV5-1; j_gene: TRBJ1-1
CDR3aa: CASGTGGFQPQHF; CDR3nt: TGTGCCAGCGGTACAGGGGGCTTTCAGCCCCAGCATTTT; abundance: .; d_gene: TRBD1; v_gene: TRBV6-5; j_gene: TRBJ1-5